These T cell receptor beta chains were read from a single sample in a study of T cell changes during pregnancy in multiple sclerosis. Sequencing was performed with immunoSEQ multiplex PCR; in TCRdb, only in-frame clones are kept and a portion is missing. Of some 61,000 clones listed, 75% to 95% are singletons. The source material was peripheral blood, sampled in the second trimester of pregnancy. Receptors originate from a female donor with multiple sclerosis, enrolled in a pregnancy study. Both conserved end residues are part of each CDR3. A D gene is named only where the DNA matches it firmly.

v_gene: TRBV5-4; d_gene: .; j_gene: TRBJ1-2; CDR3aa: CASSTEYYGYTF
v_gene: TRBV11-2; d_gene: TRBD2; j_gene: TRBJ2-7; CDR3aa: CASSPWASGSYEQYF
v_gene: TRBV12-5; d_gene: .; j_gene: TRBJ2-1; CDR3aa: CASGLGMGGNEQFF
v_gene: TRBV4-1; d_gene: TRBD1; j_gene: TRBJ1-1; CDR3aa: CASSPTPQGKINTEAFF
v_gene: TRBV11-2; d_gene: TRBD2; j_gene: TRBJ2-1; CDR3aa: CASSLAPLAVGDNEQFF
v_gene: TRBV7-9; d_gene: TRBD1; j_gene: TRBJ1-5; CDR3aa: CASSPAGGNQPQHF
v_gene: TRBV10-3; d_gene: TRBD1; j_gene: TRBJ1-1; CDR3aa: CAIRQGAQDNTEAFF
v_gene: TRBV30; d_gene: .; j_gene: TRBJ2-1; CDR3aa: CAWSWGSSYNEQFF
v_gene: TRBV16; d_gene: .; j_gene: TRBJ1-1; CDR3aa: CASSQFGRSTEAFF
v_gene: TRBV7-2; d_gene: TRBD1; j_gene: TRBJ1-6; CDR3aa: CASSTQARGQNSPLHF
v_gene: TRBV9; d_gene: .; j_gene: TRBJ1-3; CDR3aa: CASSPRADSGNTIYF
v_gene: TRBV20-1; d_gene: TRBD1; j_gene: TRBJ1-2; CDR3aa: CSASTGTGYTF
v_gene: TRBV7-2; d_gene: .; j_gene: TRBJ1-1; CDR3aa: CASSFGRASRAFF
v_gene: TRBV18; d_gene: .; j_gene: TRBJ1-1; CDR3aa: CASSREGTEAFF
v_gene: TRBV7-2; d_gene: .; j_gene: TRBJ2-5; CDR3aa: CASSFREGETQYF
v_gene: TRBV6-5; d_gene: TRBD1; j_gene: TRBJ2-3; CDR3aa: CARAGTGLSTDTQYF
v_gene: TRBV7-9; d_gene: .; j_gene: TRBJ1-5; CDR3aa: CASQGSNQPQHF
v_gene: TRBV13; d_gene: .; j_gene: TRBJ1-2; CDR3aa: CASSLATGINYGYTF
v_gene: TRBV6-4; d_gene: TRBD1; j_gene: TRBJ2-3; CDR3aa: CASRGQGTDTQYF
v_gene: TRBV4-3; d_gene: .; j_gene: TRBJ1-3; CDR3aa: CASSQDLEVAGNTIYF
v_gene: TRBV5-6; d_gene: .; j_gene: TRBJ1-6; CDR3aa: CASRDGYNSPLHF
v_gene: TRBV19; d_gene: .; j_gene: TRBJ2-7; CDR3aa: CASSIAYRDHEQYF
v_gene: TRBV9; d_gene: .; j_gene: TRBJ1-4; CDR3aa: CASSDGIGGEKLFF
v_gene: TRBV6-1; d_gene: .; j_gene: TRBJ2-7; CDR3aa: CASSGGGLAGEQYF
v_gene: TRBV7-9; d_gene: .; j_gene: TRBJ2-5; CDR3aa: CASSPEDQGKTQYF
v_gene: TRBV9; d_gene: TRBD2; j_gene: TRBJ2-1; CDR3aa: CASSVSGGPNEQFF
v_gene: TRBV18; d_gene: .; j_gene: TRBJ2-5; CDR3aa: CASSLWGDPQETQYF
v_gene: TRBV7-3; d_gene: .; j_gene: TRBJ2-1; CDR3aa: CASSLSGATSYNEQFF
v_gene: TRBV4-3; d_gene: TRBD2; j_gene: TRBJ2-1; CDR3aa: CASSPGSGGWNEQFF
v_gene: TRBV7-2; d_gene: .; j_gene: TRBJ2-2; CDR3aa: CASSLPMGGNTGELFF
v_gene: TRBV11-2; d_gene: .; j_gene: TRBJ2-7; CDR3aa: CASSAAQGFGEQYF
v_gene: TRBV11-2; d_gene: .; j_gene: TRBJ1-1; CDR3aa: CASSPLLRGGTEAFF
v_gene: TRBV7-2; d_gene: TRBD1; j_gene: TRBJ1-5; CDR3aa: CASSLVNRGQPQHF